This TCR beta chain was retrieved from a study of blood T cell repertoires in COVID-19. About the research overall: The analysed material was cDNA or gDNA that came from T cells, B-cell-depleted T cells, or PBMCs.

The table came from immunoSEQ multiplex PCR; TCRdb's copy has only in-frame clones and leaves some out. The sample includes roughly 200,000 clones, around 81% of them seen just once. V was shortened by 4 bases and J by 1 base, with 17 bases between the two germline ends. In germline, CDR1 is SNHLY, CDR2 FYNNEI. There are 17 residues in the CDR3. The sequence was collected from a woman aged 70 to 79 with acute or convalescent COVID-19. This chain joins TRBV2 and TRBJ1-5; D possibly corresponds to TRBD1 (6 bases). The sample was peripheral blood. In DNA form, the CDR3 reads TGTGCCAGCAGTGGGGGCGTGGCCAGGGGCAGCAATCAGCCCCAGCATTTT. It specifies CASSGGVARGSNQPQHF.